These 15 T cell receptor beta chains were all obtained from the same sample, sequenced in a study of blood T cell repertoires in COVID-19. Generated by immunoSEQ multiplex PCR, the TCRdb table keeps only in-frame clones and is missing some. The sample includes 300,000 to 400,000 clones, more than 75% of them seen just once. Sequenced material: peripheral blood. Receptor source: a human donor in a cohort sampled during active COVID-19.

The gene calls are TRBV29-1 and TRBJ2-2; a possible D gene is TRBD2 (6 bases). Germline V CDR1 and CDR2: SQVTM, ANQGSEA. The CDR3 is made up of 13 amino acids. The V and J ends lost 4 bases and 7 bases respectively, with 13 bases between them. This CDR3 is CSVVGGGSGELFF. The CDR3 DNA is TGCAGCGTTGTCGGTGGGGGGAGCGGGGAGCTGTTTTTT.

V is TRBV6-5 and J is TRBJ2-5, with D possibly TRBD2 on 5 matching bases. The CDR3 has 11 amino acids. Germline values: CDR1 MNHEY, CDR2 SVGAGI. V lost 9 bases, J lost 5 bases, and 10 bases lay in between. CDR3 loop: CASTRAETQYF. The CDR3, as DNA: TGTGCCAGTACGCGGGCTGAGACCCAGTACTTC.

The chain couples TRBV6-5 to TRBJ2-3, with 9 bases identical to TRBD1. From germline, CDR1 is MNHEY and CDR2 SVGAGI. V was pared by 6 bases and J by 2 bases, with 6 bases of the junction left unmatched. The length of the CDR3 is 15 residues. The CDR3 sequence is CASSKGQGLTDTQYF. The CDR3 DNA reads TGTGCCAGCAGCAAGGGACAGGGACTCACAGATACGCAGTATTTT.

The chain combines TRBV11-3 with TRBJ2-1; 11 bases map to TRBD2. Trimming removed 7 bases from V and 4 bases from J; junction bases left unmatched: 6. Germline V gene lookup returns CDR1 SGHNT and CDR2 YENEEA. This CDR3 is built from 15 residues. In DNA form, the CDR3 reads TGTGCCAGCACCAGGACTAGCGGGCAGTACAATGAGCAGTTCTTC. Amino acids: CASTRTSGQYNEQFF.

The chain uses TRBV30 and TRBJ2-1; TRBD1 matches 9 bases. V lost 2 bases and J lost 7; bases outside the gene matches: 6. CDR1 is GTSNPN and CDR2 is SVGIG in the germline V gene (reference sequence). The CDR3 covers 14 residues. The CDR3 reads CAWSLGTGLNEQFF. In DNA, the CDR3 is TGTGCCTGGAGTCTGGGGACAGGGTTGAATGAGCAGTTCTTC.

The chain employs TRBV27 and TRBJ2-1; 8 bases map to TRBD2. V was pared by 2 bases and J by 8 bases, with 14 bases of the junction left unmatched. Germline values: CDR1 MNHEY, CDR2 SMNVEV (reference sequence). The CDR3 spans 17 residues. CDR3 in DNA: TGTGCCAGCAGTTTACGGGTAGCGGGATGGGAGTCCTATGAGCAGTTCTTC. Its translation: CASSLRVAGWESYEQFF.

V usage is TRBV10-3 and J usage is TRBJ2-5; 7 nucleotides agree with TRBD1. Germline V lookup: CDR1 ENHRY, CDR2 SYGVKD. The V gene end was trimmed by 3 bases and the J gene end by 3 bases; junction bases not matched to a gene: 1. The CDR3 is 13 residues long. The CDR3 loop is CAISDGTEETQYF. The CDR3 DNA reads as TGTGCCATCAGTGACGGGACAGAAGAGACCCAGTACTTC.

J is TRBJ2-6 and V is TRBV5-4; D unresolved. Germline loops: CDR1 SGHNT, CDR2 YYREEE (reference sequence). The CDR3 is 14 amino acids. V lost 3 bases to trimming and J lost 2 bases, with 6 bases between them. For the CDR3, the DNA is TGTGCCAGCAGCTGGGCTACTGGGGCCAACGTCCTGACTTTC. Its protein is CASSWATGANVLTF.

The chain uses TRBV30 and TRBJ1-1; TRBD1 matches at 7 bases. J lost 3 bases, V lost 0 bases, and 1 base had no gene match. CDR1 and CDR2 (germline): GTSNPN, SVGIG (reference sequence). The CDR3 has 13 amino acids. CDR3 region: CAWSVQGHTEAFF. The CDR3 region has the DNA TGTGCCTGGAGTGTACAGGGGCACACTGAAGCTTTCTTT.

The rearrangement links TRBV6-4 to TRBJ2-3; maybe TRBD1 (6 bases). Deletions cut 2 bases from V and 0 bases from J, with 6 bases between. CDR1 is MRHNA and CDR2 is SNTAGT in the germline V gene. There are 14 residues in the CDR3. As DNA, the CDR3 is TGTGCCAGCAGTGACGGACAGAGCACAGATACGCAGTATTTT. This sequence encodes CASSDGQSTDTQYF.

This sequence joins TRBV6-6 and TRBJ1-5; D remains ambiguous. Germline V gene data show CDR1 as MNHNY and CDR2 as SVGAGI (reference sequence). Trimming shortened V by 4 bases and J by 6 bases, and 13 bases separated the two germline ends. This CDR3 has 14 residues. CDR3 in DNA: TGTGCCAGCAGTTCCCGGGCTGCGGGTCAGCCCCAGCATTTT. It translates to CASSSRAAGQPQHF.

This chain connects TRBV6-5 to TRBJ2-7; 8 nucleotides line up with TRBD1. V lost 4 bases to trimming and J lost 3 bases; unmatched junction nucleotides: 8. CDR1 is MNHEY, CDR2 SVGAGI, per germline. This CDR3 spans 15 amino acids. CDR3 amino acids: CASSSGQAEFYEQYF. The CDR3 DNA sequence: TGTGCCAGCAGTTCGGGACAGGCGGAGTTCTACGAGCAGTACTTC.

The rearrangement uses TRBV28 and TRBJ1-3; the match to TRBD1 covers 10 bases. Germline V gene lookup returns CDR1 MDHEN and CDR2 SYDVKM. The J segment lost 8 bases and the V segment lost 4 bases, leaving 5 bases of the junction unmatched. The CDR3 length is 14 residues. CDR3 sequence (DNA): TGTGCCAGCAGTTCGACAGGGGGCGCAGACACCATATATTTT. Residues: CASSSTGGADTIYF.

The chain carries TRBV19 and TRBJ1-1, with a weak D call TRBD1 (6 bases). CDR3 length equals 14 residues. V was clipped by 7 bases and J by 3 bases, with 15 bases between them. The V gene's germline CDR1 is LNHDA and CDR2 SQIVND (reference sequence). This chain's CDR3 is CASTTTGLHTEAFF. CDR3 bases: TGTGCCAGTACCACGACAGGCCTACACACTGAAGCTTTCTTT. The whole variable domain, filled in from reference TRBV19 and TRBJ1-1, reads DGGITQSPKYLFRKEGQNVTLSCEQNLNHDAMYWYRQDPGQGLRLIYYSQIVNDFQKGDIAEGYSVSREKKESFPLTVTSAQKNPTAFYLCASTTTGLHTEAFFGQGTRLTVV.

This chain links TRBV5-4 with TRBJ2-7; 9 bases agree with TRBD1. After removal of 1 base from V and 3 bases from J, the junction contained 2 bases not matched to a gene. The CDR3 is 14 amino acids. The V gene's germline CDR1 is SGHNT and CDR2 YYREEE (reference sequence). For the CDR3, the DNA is TGTGCCAGCAGCTTGAGGGACAGGGTCTACGAGCAGTACTTC. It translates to CASSLRDRVYEQYF.